The present TCR beta chain was sequenced within a study of T cells in localized non-small cell lung cancer. Findings and limits, study-wide: Heterogeneity within the tumor remains possible, as just one region underwent sequencing.

As concerns this clone: Its antigen remains unknown.

V was pared by 2 bases and J by 8 bases, with 13 bases between. The CDR3 contains 13 residues. Germline CDR1 SGHTS, CDR2 YDEGEE. The method was immunoSEQ multiplex PCR; TCRdb's version includes in-frame clones alone and lacks a portion of them. The table shows about 40,000 clones, with 81% occurring only once. This receptor was obtained from a male donor aged 60 or over with stage II lung adenocarcinoma. This material consisted of peripheral blood mononuclear cells, taken before any cancer treatment. The chain recombines TRBV5-8 with TRBJ1-2; D might be TRBD1 (5 bases). Written as DNA, the CDR3 is TGTGCCAGCAGCTTCGACGGGACTATCGGCTACACCTTC. Amino acid sequence: CASSFDGTIGYTF. Looking up the rest from reference TRBV5-8 and TRBJ1-2 gives the full variable domain: EAGVTQSPTHLIKTRGQQATLRCSPISGHTSVYWYQQALGLGLQFLLWYDEGEERNRGNFPPRFSGRQFPNYSSELNVNALELEDSALYLCASSFDGTIGYTFGSGTRLTVV.